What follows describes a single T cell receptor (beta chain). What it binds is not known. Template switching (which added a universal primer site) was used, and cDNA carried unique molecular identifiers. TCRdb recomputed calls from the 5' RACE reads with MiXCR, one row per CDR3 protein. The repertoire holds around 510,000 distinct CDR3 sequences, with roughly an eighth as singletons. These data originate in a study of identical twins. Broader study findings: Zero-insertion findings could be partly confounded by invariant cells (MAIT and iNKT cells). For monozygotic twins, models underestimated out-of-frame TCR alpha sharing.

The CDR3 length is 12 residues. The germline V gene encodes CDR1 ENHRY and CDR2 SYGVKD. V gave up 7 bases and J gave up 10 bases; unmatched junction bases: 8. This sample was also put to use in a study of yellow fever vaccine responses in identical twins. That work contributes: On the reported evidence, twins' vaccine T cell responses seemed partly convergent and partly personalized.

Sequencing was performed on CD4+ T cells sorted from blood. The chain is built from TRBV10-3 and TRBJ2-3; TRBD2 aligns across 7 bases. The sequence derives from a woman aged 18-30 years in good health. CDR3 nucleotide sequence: TGTGCCATCAAAGAAGCGGGATACCCGCAGTATTTT. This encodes CAIKEAGYPQYF.